The clone carrying this T cell receptor beta chain was seen a single time. Its antigen is still unknown. This entry comes from a study of T cell responses to AZD1222 COVID-19 vaccine. Study observations and caveats: Close to half of spike-specific TCRs reportedly recognize unmutated variant regions. Donors in the cohort were predominantly white British and more often female, and clonal diversity was possibly underestimated. With dominance at 160-218 and 743-854, vaccine-associated CD4 TCRs spanned spike. Repertoires in all cases were sampled only once the peak T cell response had passed.

Repertoires were generated with immunoSEQ multiplex PCR, while TCRdb's copy carries only in-frame clones and drops some. Among about 140,000 clones listed, roughly 85% were seen once. The receptor was isolated from an adult who received the MenACWY meningococcal vaccine as a control. Sequencing used peripheral blood, obtained 28 days after the second dose of the MenACWY control vaccine.

CDR3 sequence reads: CASSLDRGNEQFF. In DNA form, the CDR3 reads TGTGCCAGCAGCTTGGACAGGGGAAATGAGCAGTTCTTC. V is TRBV11-3 and J is TRBJ2-1; 9 bases fit TRBD1. The CDR3 is made up of 13 amino acids. V lost 3 bases to trimming and J lost 7 bases; unmatched junction nucleotides: 1. Germline CDR1 and CDR2: SGHNT and YENEEA.